This paragraph covers one T cell receptor (beta chain) sequence. The entry originates in a study of blood T cell repertoires in COVID-19. On the study more broadly: T cells, B-cell-depleted T cells, or PBMCs supplied cDNA or gDNA.

Between the trimmed V and J ends, which lost 2 bases and 7 bases, there was a span of 12 bases. Per germline, CDR1 SGHDT and CDR2 YYEEEE. The CDR3 has 14 residues. Donors were grouped by their self-reported clinical history. Source study methods: Quantification of nucleated cells was approximated via reference gene primer amplification. Sequencing used immunoSEQ multiplex PCR; TCRdb keeps in-frame clones, though not all of them. D and trimming come from the DNA, and the V and J calls and clone size come from that table. The sample shows some 150,000 clones, around 83% of them seen only once. The sequence was collected from a woman aged 50 to 65 who had been exposed to COVID-19. The sequencing sample was made of PBMCs or T cells enriched from blood (not recorded which). The gene calls are TRBV5-6 and TRBJ2-2, with a tentative D call TRBD2 (7 bases). CDR3 sequence reads: CASSFGGQGGELFF. The CDR3 coding sequence is TGTGCCAGCAGCTTCGGGGGGCAGGGCGGGGAGCTGTTTTTT. The full variable domain, completed using reference TRBV5-6 and TRBJ2-2, is DAGVTQSPTHLIKTRGQQVTLRCSPKSGHDTVSWYQQALGQGPQFIFQYYEEEERQRGNFPDRFSGHQFPNYSSELNVNALLLGDSALYLCASSFGGQGGELFFGEGSRLTVL.